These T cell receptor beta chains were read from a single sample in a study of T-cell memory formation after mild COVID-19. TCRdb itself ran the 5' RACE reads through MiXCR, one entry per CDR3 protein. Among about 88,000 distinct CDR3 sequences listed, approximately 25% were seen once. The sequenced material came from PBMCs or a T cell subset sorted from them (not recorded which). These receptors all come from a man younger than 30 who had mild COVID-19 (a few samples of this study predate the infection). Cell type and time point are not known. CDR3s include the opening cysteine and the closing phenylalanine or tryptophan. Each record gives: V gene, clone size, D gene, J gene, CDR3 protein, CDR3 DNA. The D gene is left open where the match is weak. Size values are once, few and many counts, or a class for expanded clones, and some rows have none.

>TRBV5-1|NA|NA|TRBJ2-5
CASSLEGGPDQETQYF
TGCGCCAGCAGCTTGGAAGGGGGGCCAGACCAAGAGACCCAGTACTTC
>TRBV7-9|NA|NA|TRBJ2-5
CASSSTVQETQYF
TGTGCCAGCAGCTCGACAGTTCAAGAGACCCAGTACTTC
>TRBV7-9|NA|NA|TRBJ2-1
CASSSPGGLYNEQFF
TGTGCCAGCAGCTCCCCGGGGGGCCTCTACAATGAGCAGTTCTTC
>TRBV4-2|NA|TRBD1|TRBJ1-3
CASSQAHDDRAGNTIYF
TGTGCCAGCAGCCAAGCCCACGACGACAGGGCTGGAAACACCATATATTTT
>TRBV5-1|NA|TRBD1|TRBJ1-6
CASSRGQGMVLGLDNSPLHF
TGCGCCAGCAGCAGGGGACAGGGGATGGTTCTTGGTCTTGATAATTCACCCCTCCACTTT
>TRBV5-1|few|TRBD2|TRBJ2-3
CASSLVLAGGLSTDTQYF
TGCGCCAGCAGCTTGGTGCTAGCGGGGGGTCTGAGCACAGATACGCAGTATTTT
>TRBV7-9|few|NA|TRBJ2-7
CASSHSTLISYEQYF
TGTGCCAGCAGCCACTCGACGCTGATCTCCTACGAGCAGTACTTC
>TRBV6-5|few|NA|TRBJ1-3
CASSYGGGDSQYF
TGTGCCAGCAGTTACGGGGGGGGCGACAGCCAATATTTT
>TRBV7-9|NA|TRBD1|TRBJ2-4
CASSFTSDRVGIQYF
TGTGCCAGCAGCTTTACCTCCGACAGGGTCGGCATTCAGTACTTC
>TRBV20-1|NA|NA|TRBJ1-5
CSARDLGQPQHF
TGCAGTGCTAGAGATCTGGGACAGCCCCAGCATTTT
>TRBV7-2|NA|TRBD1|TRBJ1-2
CASGKQGARGYTF
TGTGCCAGCGGAAAACAGGGGGCGCGTGGCTACACCTTC
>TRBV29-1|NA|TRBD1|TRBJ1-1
CSVPKGQGNFF
TGCAGCGTCCCGAAAGGACAGGGAAATTTCTTT
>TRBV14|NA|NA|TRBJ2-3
CASNRVGAGDTQYF
TGTGCCAGCAATCGGGTGGGGGCTGGAGATACGCAGTATTTT
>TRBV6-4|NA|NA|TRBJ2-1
CASSDFSRNEQFF
TGTGCCAGCAGTGACTTTAGCAGAAATGAGCAGTTCTTC
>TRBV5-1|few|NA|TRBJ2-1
CASSPRRAVNEQFF
TGCGCCAGCAGCCCCCGCCGGGCCGTCAATGAGCAGTTCTTC
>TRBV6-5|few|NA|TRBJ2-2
CASTTATPPGELFF
TGTGCCAGTACGACAGCAACACCTCCCGGGGAGCTGTTTTTT
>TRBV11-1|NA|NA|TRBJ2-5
CASSPLGETQYF
TGTGCCAGCAGCCCACTCGGGGAGACCCAGTACTTC
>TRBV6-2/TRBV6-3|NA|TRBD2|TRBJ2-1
CASSPGLYNEQFF
TGTGCCAGCAGTCCGGGACTATACAATGAGCAGTTCTTC
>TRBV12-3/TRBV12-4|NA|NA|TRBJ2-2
CASSFWTGYTGELFF
TGTGCCAGCAGTTTCTGGACGGGATACACCGGGGAGCTGTTTTTT
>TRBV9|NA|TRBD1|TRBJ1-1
CASSVVPDRVGGTEAFF
TGTGCCAGCAGCGTAGTACCCGACAGGGTCGGGGGCACTGAAGCTTTCTTT
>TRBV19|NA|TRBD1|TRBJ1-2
CASRLGQLFYGYTF
TGTGCCAGTAGGTTGGGACAGCTGTTCTATGGCTACACCTTC
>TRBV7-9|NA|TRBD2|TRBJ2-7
CASSLALAGVNEQYF
TGTGCCAGCAGCTTAGCACTAGCGGGGGTCAACGAGCAGTACTTC
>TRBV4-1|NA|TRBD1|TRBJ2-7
CASSFGQGSYEQYF
TGCGCCAGCAGCTTCGGACAGGGATCCTACGAGCAGTACTTC
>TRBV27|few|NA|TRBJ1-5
CASSLWGNQPQHF
TGTGCCAGCAGTTTGTGGGGCAATCAGCCCCAGCATTTT
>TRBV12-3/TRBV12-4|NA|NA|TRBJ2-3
CASSLAGGNTDTQYF
TGTGCCAGCAGTTTAGCGGGCGGCAACACAGATACGCAGTATTTT
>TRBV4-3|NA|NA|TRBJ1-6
CASRWGTINSPLHF
TGCGCCAGCAGATGGGGGACAATCAATTCACCCCTCCACTTT
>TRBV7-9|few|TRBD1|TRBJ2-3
CAAGGRTDTQYF
TGTGCCGCAGGGGGTCGCACAGATACGCAGTATTTT
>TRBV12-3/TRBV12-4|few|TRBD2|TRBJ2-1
CASSPSGGADNEQFF
TGTGCCAGCAGTCCTAGCGGGGGGGCAGACAATGAGCAGTTCTTC
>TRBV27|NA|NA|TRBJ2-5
CASSPLDRETQYF
TGTGCCAGCAGTCCTCTCGATAGGGAAACCCAGTACTTC
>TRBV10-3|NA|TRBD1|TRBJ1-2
CAISGTGAAYGYTF
TGTGCCATCAGCGGGACAGGGGCGGCCTATGGCTACACCTTC
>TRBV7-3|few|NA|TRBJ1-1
CASSLSGRGTEAFF
TGTGCCAGCAGCTTAAGCGGCAGGGGCACTGAAGCTTTCTTT
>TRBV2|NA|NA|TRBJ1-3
CASSEGGLRNTIYF
TGTGCCAGCAGTGAGGGAGGTCTCCGGAACACCATATATTTT
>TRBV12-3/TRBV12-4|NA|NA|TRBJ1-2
CASTHPHTF
TGTGCCAGCACCCACCCTCACACCTTC
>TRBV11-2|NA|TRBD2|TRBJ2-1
CASSTSGNEQFF
TGTGCCAGCAGCACTAGCGGCAATGAGCAGTTCTTC
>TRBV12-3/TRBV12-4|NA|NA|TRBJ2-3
CASSLYRFAAGPRAPTDTQYF
TGTGCCAGCAGTTTGTATAGGTTCGCCGCGGGTCCCCGAGCCCCCACAGATACGCAGTATTTT
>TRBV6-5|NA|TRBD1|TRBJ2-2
CASSPGQGGTGELFF
TGTGCCAGCAGCCCTGGACAGGGTGGCACCGGGGAGCTGTTTTTT
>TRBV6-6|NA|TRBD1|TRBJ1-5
CASSDRGANQPQHF
TGTGCCAGCAGTGACAGGGGAGCCAATCAGCCCCAGCATTTT
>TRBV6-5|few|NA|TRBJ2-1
CASSYWDGRSYNEQFF
TGTGCCAGCAGTTACTGGGACGGTCGCTCCTACAATGAGCAGTTCTTC
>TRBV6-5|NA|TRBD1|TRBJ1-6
CASSYDGDSPNSPLHF
TGTGCCAGCAGTTACGATGGGGACAGTCCTAATTCACCCCTCCACTTT